This entry features one T cell receptor (beta chain) sequence. Antigen unknown. This sample stems from a study of shared clonotypes between healthy human individuals. Whole-study context: The cohort comprised a couple of women and a few men. Their ages spanned 18 to 49 years. CD8 memory received one plate per donor, CD8 naive two, CD4 memory three and CD4 naive three.

This CDR3 is 18 amino acids long. Germline assignment: CDR1 SGDLS and CDR2 YYNGEE. The ends were cut back, 4 bases at V and 0 bases at J, with 20 bases in the middle. For sorted subsets, approximately 0.2 ug DNA per replicate equaled roughly 30,000 T cell genomes. TCRdb keeps only in-frame clones here, not all; method: immunoSEQ multiplex PCR. The sample lists around 2.5 million clones, 93% seen once, with 0.35% to 0.45% in the top ten. Findings of the study overall: Estimated richness was generally greater in naive than memory subsets.

The sequence derives from a man between 18 and 35 years old in good health. Some clones in this sample may be carry-over from other donors' samples. The specimen sequenced was naive CD4+ T cells from PBMCs. As for subset: CD45RA+ positively selected. The V gene is TRBV9, the J gene TRBJ2-1, with a weak D call TRBD1 (6 bases). Written as DNA, the CDR3 is TGTGCCAGCAGCCCCGGGACAAGTGGCTTTAGCTCCTACAATGAGCAGTTCTTC. Residues: CASSPGTSGFSSYNEQFF.